These T cell receptor beta chains were read from a single sample in a study of T cells after yellow fever vaccination. MiXCR, applied by TCRdb to the 5' RACE reads, yields one record per CDR3 protein. The sample lists hundreds of thousands of distinct CDR3 sequences, 19% occurring once. Sample: PBMCs, taken 15 days after the yellow fever booster vaccination. The receptors stem from a man between 25 and 39 years old who received the YFV17D yellow fever vaccine. Each CDR3 is given with its conserved first and last residue. A D gene is named only where the DNA matches it firmly.

d_call j_call v_call cdr3_aa
NA TRBJ2-7 TRBV7-2 CASSAGLQGQYEQYF
TRBD2 TRBJ2-7 TRBV20-1 CSARARTSGIIEQYF
NA TRBJ2-3 TRBV6-5 CASSYSISPGVTDTQYF
NA TRBJ2-7 TRBV29-1 CSVEAGHPYEQYF
NA TRBJ1-2 TRBV29-1 CSVEHNYGYTF
NA TRBJ2-7 TRBV7-9 CASSPRAGTTYEQYF
TRBD1 TRBJ2-3 TRBV29-1 CSVEDWGRDSTTDTQYF
NA TRBJ2-1 TRBV29-1 CSVRSPQEQFF
NA TRBJ2-1 TRBV6-5 CASSYSRDYNEQFF
NA TRBJ2-7 TRBV20-1 CSASGGGTRFEQYF
TRBD2 TRBJ2-4 TRBV28 CASSPPTTSGTAKNIQYF
TRBD1 TRBJ2-1 TRBV7-3 CASSPKGAVRQGANEQFF
NA TRBJ2-1 TRBV20-1 CSAGGGGPTGNEQFF
TRBD1 TRBJ1-4 TRBV5-1 CASSWDSANEKLFF
NA TRBJ2-3 TRBV27 CASSTDSGDTQYF
NA TRBJ2-2 TRBV11-2 CASRDWATGELFF
NA TRBJ2-1 TRBV18 CASSPPEGRGLRNEQFF
NA TRBJ2-7 TRBV5-1 CASSLQGKAYEQYF
TRBD1 TRBJ2-3 TRBV12-5 CASGIGQGPADTQYF
NA TRBJ1-1 TRBV18 CASSPRQQNTEAFF
NA TRBJ1-1 TRBV6-5 CATGAALTEAFF
TRBD2 TRBJ2-3 TRBV30 CAWSGRLADTQYF
NA TRBJ2-7 TRBV20-1 CSARDPVGIDEQYF
NA TRBJ2-1 TRBV6-2/TRBV6-3 CASIRDANYNEQFF
NA TRBJ2-2 TRBV7-2 CASSLAGLLRGELFF
NA TRBJ2-1 TRBV7-2 CASSSPPSEKQFF
NA TRBJ2-5 TRBV5-1 CASRVRQETQYF
NA TRBJ2-6 TRBV7-6 CASSLGLPSSGANVLTF
NA TRBJ2-1 TRBV20-1 CSASGIATDLVYNEQFF
NA TRBJ2-7 TRBV28 CASSPWGSSYEQYF
TRBD2 TRBJ2-1 TRBV14 CASSQASGRNNEQFF
TRBD2 TRBJ2-3 TRBV12-3/TRBV12-4 CASSLLAEASTDTQYF
NA TRBJ2-5 TRBV7-2 CASSQTGRQETQYF
TRBD2 TRBJ2-7 TRBV12-3/TRBV12-4 CASSQGLAGVREQYF
NA TRBJ2-5 TRBV20-1 CSAPKQGPETQYF
TRBD1 TRBJ1-5 TRBV20-1 CSAREPGGQGQPQHF
NA TRBJ2-7 TRBV20-1 CSATKFDEQYF
NA TRBJ2-6 TRBV7-2 CASSLIPRVTGANVLTF
TRBD2 TRBJ2-1 TRBV20-1 CSAEALAKSYNEQFF
NA TRBJ2-6 TRBV3-1 CASSQDLTDVLTF
NA TRBJ2-1 TRBV6-1 CASSEGVHNEQFF
TRBD1 TRBJ1-5 TRBV5-6 CASSSSRDRGLQPQHF
TRBD2 TRBJ2-7 TRBV3-1 CASSPSGLAGWRAHEQYF
TRBD2 TRBJ2-4 TRBV3-1 CASSLREGIQYF
TRBD2 TRBJ2-5 TRBV5-1 CASSNLLAGNKTQYF
TRBD2 TRBJ2-7 TRBV6-1 CASSRHTSGRGAHEQYF
TRBD2 TRBJ2-1 TRBV30 CAWSLAGGHEQFF
NA TRBJ2-1 TRBV5-6 CASSLLIKENEQFF
NA TRBJ2-7 TRBV7-9 CASSPLLGSEQYF
NA TRBJ2-3 TRBV1 CTSSQAKRALTDTQYF
NA TRBJ2-3 TRBV29-1 CSVERATSTDTQYF
NA TRBJ2-1 TRBV27 CASSTGITYNEQFF